The entry below gives a single TCR beta chain sequence along with its context. Its antigen is unidentified. This sample stems from a study of T cell repertoires in aging, cancer and after chemotherapy. Study observations and caveats: Compared with age-matched healthy donors, untreated hematological or solid cancer patients showed higher blood TCR clonality. The repertoire data cannot show anything about immunological memory following chemotherapy.

TCR beta rearrangements were amplified from peripheral blood genomic DNA. V was trimmed by 6 bases and J by 0 bases, leaving 23 bases between them. The CDR3 is made up of 18 amino acids. CDR1 and CDR2 from the germline V gene are LNHDA and SQIVND (reference sequence). TRB rearrangements spanning V, D and J were amplified using mixed TRB-A/B primers. One entry per CDR3 protein, called by TCRdb with MiXCR from the multiplex PCR reads. The sample records some 9,700 distinct CDR3 sequences, about 33% being singletons. The sequenced material came from blood. The TCR sequence derives from a human donor in good health. This sequence joins TRBV19 and TRBJ1-1; a weak D match, TRBD1 (5 bases). This chain's CDR3 is CASRTGHYTVKMNTEAFF. DNA for the CDR3: TGTGCCAGTAGGACTGGACACTACACCGTTAAAATGAACACTGAAGCTTTCTTT.